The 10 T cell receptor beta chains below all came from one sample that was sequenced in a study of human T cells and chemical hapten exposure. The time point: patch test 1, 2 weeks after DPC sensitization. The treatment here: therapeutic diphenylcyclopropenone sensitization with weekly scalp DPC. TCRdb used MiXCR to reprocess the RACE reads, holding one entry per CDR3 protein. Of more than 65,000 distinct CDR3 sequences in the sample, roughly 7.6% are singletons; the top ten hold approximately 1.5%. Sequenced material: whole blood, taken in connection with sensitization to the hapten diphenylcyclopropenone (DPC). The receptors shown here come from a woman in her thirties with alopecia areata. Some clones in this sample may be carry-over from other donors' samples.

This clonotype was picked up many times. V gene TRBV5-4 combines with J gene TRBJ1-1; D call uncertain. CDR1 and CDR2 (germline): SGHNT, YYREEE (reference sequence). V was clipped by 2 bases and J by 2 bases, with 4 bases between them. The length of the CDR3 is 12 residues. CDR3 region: CASSFRNTEAFF. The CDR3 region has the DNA TGTGCCAGCAGCTTCCGAAACACTGAAGCTTTCTTT.

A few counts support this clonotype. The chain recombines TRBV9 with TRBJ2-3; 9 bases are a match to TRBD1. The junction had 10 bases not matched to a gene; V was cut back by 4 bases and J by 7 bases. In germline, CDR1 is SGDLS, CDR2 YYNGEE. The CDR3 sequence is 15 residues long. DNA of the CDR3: TGTGCCAGCAGCTTCAGACAGGGGGGCCTTCATACGCAGTATTTT. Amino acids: CASSFRQGGLHTQYF. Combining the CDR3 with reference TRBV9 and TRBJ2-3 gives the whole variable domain DSGVTQTPKHLITATGQRVTLRCSPRSGDLSVYWYQQSLDQGLQFLIQYYNGEERAKGNILERFSAQQFPDLHSELNLSSLELGDSALYFCASSFRQGGLHTQYFGPGTRLTVL.

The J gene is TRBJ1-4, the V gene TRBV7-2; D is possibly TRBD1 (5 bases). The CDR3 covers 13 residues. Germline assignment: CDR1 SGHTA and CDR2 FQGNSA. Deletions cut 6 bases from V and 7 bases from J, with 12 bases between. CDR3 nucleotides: TGTGCCAGCAGAGGGACGGCGGGTGAAAAACTGTTTTTT. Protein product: CASRGTAGEKLFF.

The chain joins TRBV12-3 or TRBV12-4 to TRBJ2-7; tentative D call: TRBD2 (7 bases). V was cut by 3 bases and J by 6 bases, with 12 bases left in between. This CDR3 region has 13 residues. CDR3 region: CASSLGGTSEQYF. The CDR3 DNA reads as TGTGCCAGCAGTTTGGGGGGGACAAGCGAGCAGTACTTC.

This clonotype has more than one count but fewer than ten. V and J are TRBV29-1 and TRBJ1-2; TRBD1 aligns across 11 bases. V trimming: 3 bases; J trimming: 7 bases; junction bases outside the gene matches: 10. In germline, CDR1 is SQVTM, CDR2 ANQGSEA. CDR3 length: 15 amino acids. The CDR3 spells CSVDPERTGGLGYTF. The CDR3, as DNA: TGCAGCGTTGATCCCGAAAGGACAGGGGGCCTTGGCTACACCTTC.

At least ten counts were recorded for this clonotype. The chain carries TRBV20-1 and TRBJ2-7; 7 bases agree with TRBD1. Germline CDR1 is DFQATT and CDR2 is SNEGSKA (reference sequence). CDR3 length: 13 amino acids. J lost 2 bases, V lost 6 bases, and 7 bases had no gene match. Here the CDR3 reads CSAVTGLTYEQYF. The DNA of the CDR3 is TGCAGTGCCGTGACAGGGTTAACCTACGAGCAGTACTTC.

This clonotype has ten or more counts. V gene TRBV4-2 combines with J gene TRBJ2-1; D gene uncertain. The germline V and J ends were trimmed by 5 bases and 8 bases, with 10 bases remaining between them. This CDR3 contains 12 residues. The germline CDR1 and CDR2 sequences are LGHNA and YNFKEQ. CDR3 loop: CASSASSHEQFF. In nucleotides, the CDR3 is TGTGCCAGCAGCGCCTCCTCCCATGAGCAGTTCTTC.

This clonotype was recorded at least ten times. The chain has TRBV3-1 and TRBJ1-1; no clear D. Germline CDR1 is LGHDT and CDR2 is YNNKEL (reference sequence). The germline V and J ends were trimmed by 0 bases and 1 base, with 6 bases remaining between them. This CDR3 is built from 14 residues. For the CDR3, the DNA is TGTGCCAGCAGCCAAGAGCGGGGGAACACTGAAGCTTTCTTT. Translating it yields CASSQERGNTEAFF.

In DNA, the CDR3 is TGTGCCAGCAGTTACTCCGGGACAGCTAATCAGCCCCAGCATTTT. Translating it yields CASSYSGTANQPQHF. The rearrangement links TRBV6-5 to TRBJ1-5; 7 positions match TRBD1. The CDR3 has 15 residues. The ends lost 0 bases at V and 4 bases at J; junction bases unmatched: 3. From germline, CDR1 is MNHEY and CDR2 SVGAGI.

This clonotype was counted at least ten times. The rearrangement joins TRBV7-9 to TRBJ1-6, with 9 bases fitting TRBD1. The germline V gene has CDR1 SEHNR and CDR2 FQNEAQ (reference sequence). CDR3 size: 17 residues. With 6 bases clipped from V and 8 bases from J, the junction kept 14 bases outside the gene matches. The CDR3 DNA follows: TGTGCCAGCAGTCAAACCTCCGGGACAGGGTATTATTCACCCCTCCACTTT. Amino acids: CASSQTSGTGYYSPLHF.